This passage covers 22 T cell receptor beta chains from one sample sequenced in a study of blood T cell repertoires in COVID-19 (dated by TCRdb to the early 2020s). The library came from the immunoSEQ multiplex PCR assay. TCRdb took over this immuneACCESS table, retaining in-frame rearrangements with V and J assigned. Such tables are incomplete; in checked studies, under half of the missing clones stem from an unresolved V gene, and the remainder is unexplained. This sample has about 36,000 clones in its table, and about nine tenths of those were observed once. The ten top clones hold 20% to 25% of the sample. The source material was peripheral blood. These receptors all stem from a man in his 60s with acute or convalescent COVID-19.

The chain recombines TRBV5-5 with TRBJ1-2; the D is unclear. The CDR3 length is 15 residues. Trimming took off 6 bases at V and 4 bases at J, with 19 bases between the two ends. From germline, CDR1 is SGHKS and CDR2 YYEKEE (reference sequence). CDR3 in amino acids: CASTPEAASFYGYTF. The CDR3 coding sequence is TGTGCCAGCACCCCGGAGGCAGCAAGCTTCTATGGCTACACCTTC. The full variable domain, its missing parts supplied by reference TRBV5-5 and TRBJ1-2, is DAGVTQSPTHLIKTRGQQVTLRCSPISGHKSVSWYQQVLGQGPQFIFQYYEKEERGRGNFPDRFSARQFPNYSSELNVNALLLGDSALYLCASTPEAASFYGYTFGSGTRLTVV.

As to this clone: A junction boundary mismatches the germline segment, possibly from a read error. The genes are TRBV3-1 (or the pseudogene TRBV3-2) and TRBJ1-2, with TRBD1 matching 9 bases. The CDR3 is 17 amino acids. CDR1 is LGHDT, CDR2 YNNKEL, per germline (reference sequence). The DNA of the CDR3 is TGTGCCAGCAGCCAAGATCTTGGGGGACAGGGTAACAATGGCTACACCTTC. It is translated as CASSQDLGGQGNNGYTF.

The chain couples TRBV5-5 to TRBJ1-2; 7 nucleotides match TRBD1. Trimming took 5 bases from V and 7 from J; bases not matched to a gene: 14. CDR1 is SGHKS, CDR2 YYEKEE, per germline (reference sequence). The CDR3 extends over 15 amino acids. The CDR3 bases are TGTGCCAGCAGAATCGGACAGGCCGCAGAGGGTGGCTACACCTTC. Residues: CASRIGQAAEGGYTF.

This clone was counted only a few times. The V gene is TRBV7-2, the J gene TRBJ2-7; 9 bases match TRBD2. The CDR3 loop spans 16 amino acids. V lost 4 bases and J lost 6; bases outside the gene matches: 13. Germline V gives CDR1 SGHTA, CDR2 FQGNSA. DNA for the CDR3: TGTGCCAGCAGCTCGGTCCTGGCGGGAGGGCCATCCGAGCAGTACGTC. Translated: CASSSVLAGGPSEQYV.

This chain joins TRBV7-2 and TRBJ1-6; no clear D. Germline V gene sequence: CDR1 SGHTA, CDR2 FQGNSA. The CDR3 length is 11 residues. V was pared by 2 bases and J by 15 bases, with 8 bases between. CDR3 nucleotide sequence: TGTGCCAGCAGCTTAATGGCCATCCTCCACTTT. This codes for CASSLMAILHF.

The CDR3 sequence: CASSQQGGIYNEQFF. DNA of the CDR3: TGTGCCAGCTCACAACAGGGGGGCATCTACAATGAGCAGTTCTTC. This chain connects TRBV18 to TRBJ2-1; 8 nucleotides match TRBD1. Germline V gene sequence: CDR1 KGHSH, CDR2 LQKENI. J gave up 3 bases and V 4 bases, and 5 bases lay outside the gene matches. The CDR3 length is 15 residues.

This chain uses TRBV29-1 with TRBJ1-1; TRBD1 matches at 7 bases. In germline, CDR1 is SQVTM, CDR2 ANQGSEA. The CDR3 loop spans 13 amino acids. V lost 1 base, J lost 5 bases, and 4 bases stayed unmatched. Written as DNA, the CDR3 is TGCAGCGTTGAAGGAGGGGGCTATACTGAAGCTTTCTTT. Translated: CSVEGGGYTEAFF.

V usage is TRBV11-2 and J usage is TRBJ1-4, with 7 bases aligning to TRBD1. The germline gives CDR1 SGHAT, CDR2 FQNNGV. V gave up 5 bases and J gave up 5 bases; unmatched junction bases: 8. CDR3 length equals 15 residues. As DNA, the CDR3 is TGTGCCAGCAGCCCGTTGGACAGGCTCAATGAAAAACTGTTTTTT. It yields the protein CASSPLDRLNEKLFF.

This clone was found a few times. The chain links TRBV10-3 to TRBJ2-7; TRBD1 matches 9 bases. The J segment lost 0 bases and the V segment lost 4 bases, leaving 7 bases of the junction unmatched. Germline V CDR1 and CDR2: ENHRY, SYGVKD. The length of the CDR3 is 16 residues. Here the CDR3 reads CAISARDRGSSYEQYF. The CDR3 region has the DNA TGTGCCATCAGTGCCCGAGACAGGGGGAGCTCCTACGAGCAGTACTTC.

This clone was counted a few times. V gene TRBV10-1 combines with J gene TRBJ2-2; 7 nucleotides agree with TRBD1. Germline V CDR1 and CDR2: WNHNN, SYGVQD (reference sequence). Losses at the gene ends were 4 bases for V and 7 bases for J; bases not matched to a gene: 9. The CDR3 is 15 amino acids. CDR3 amino acids: CASSVRRQGIGELFF. The DNA of the CDR3 is TGCGCCAGCAGTGTCAGGAGACAGGGCATCGGGGAGCTGTTTTTT.

The gene calls are TRBV6-5 and TRBJ2-1, with D possibly TRBD2 on 5 matching bases. Looked up from germline, CDR1 is MNHEY and CDR2 is SVGAGI. The CDR3 covers 13 residues. The V end lost 7 bases, the J end lost 2 bases, and 9 bases lay between the germline ends. The CDR3 coding sequence is TGTGCCAGCAAGGTAGCGACCTACAATGAGCAGTTCTTC. It encodes CASKVATYNEQFF.

V gene TRBV7-9 combines with J gene TRBJ2-3, with a tentative D call TRBD1 (7 bases). The V and J ends lost 2 bases and 4 bases respectively, with 13 bases between them. The CDR3 consists of 15 residues. The V gene's germline CDR1 is SEHNR and CDR2 FQNEAQ (reference sequence). CDR3 sequence: CASSLQGGFSDTQYF. The DNA for the CDR3 is TGTGCCAGCAGCTTACAGGGGGGCTTTTCAGATACGCAGTATTTT.

The chain carries TRBV6-2 or TRBV6-3 and TRBJ2-3, with a weak D call TRBD2 (6 bases). With 4 bases removed from V and 4 bases from J, the gap between germline ends came to 15 bases. There are 15 residues in the CDR3. In germline, CDR1 is MNHEY, CDR2 SVGEGT. CDR3 in DNA: TGTGCCAGCAGTTCCCTTGGGGGAGGCTCAGATACGCAGTATTTT. As protein: CASSSLGGGSDTQYF.

The V gene is TRBV2, the J gene TRBJ1-6; weak D call: TRBD1 (6 bases). The CDR3 extends over 14 amino acids. Trimming pared 6 bases from V and 10 bases from J, leaving 16 bases between. In germline, CDR1 is SNHLY, CDR2 FYNNEI. The DNA of the CDR3 is TGTGCCAGCAGGACCCTTACAGGGAACTCACCCCTCCACTTT. The encoded protein is CASRTLTGNSPLHF.

This chain connects TRBV18 to TRBJ1-2; no clear D. Per germline, CDR1 KGHSH and CDR2 LQKENI. V lost 3 bases to trimming and J lost 7 bases, with 12 bases between them. This CDR3 has 13 amino acids. The CDR3 bases are TGTGCCAGCTCACCGTCGGAGGGATCTGGCTACACCTTC. Translated: CASSPSEGSGYTF. Full variable domain (rest looked up from reference TRBV18 and TRBJ1-2): NAGVMQNPRHLVRRRGQEARLRCSPMKGHSHVYWYRQLPEEGLKFMVYLQKENIIDESGMPKERFSAEFPKEGPSILRIQQVVRGDSAAYFCASSPSEGSGYTFGSGTRLTVV.

The rearrangement joins TRBV5-1 to TRBJ1-4, with TRBD1 as a possible D gene (5 bases). The CDR3 is 14 amino acids. The germline V and J ends were trimmed by 5 bases and 4 bases, with 12 bases remaining between them. Looked up from germline, CDR1 is SGHRS and CDR2 is YFSETQ. In DNA form, the CDR3 reads TGCGCCAGCAGATTGACAGAGATTAATGAAAAACTGTTTTTT. This codes for CASRLTEINEKLFF. The complete variable domain, with remaining parts taken from reference TRBV5-1 and TRBJ1-4, reads KAGVTQTPRYLIKTRGQQVTLSCSPISGHRSVSWYQQTPGQGLQFLFEYFSETQRNKGNFPGRFSGRQFSNSRSEMNVSTLELGDSALYLCASRLTEINEKLFFGSGTQLSVL.

The chain carries TRBV18 and TRBJ1-6, with D tentatively TRBD1 (6 bases). Germline V gives CDR1 KGHSH, CDR2 LQKENI. The CDR3 has 15 amino acids. Trimming pared 6 bases from V and 5 bases from J, leaving 14 bases between. The CDR3 region has the DNA TGTGCCAGCTCCCCAGCTGCAGGGGATAATTCACCCCTCCACTTT. Translation: CASSPAAGDNSPLHF. Full variable domain (outside the CDR3, taken from reference TRBV18 and TRBJ1-6): NAGVMQNPRHLVRRRGQEARLRCSPMKGHSHVYWYRQLPEEGLKFMVYLQKENIIDESGMPKERFSAEFPKEGPSILRIQQVVRGDSAAYFCASSPAAGDNSPLHFGNGTRLTVT.

The genes are TRBV10-2 and TRBJ1-2; tentatively, D is TRBD1 (6 bases). Germline V gene data show CDR1 as WSHSY and CDR2 as SAAADI. CDR3 length equals 13 residues. With 7 bases removed from V and 2 bases from J, the gap between germline ends came to 11 bases. The CDR3 sequence is CASTYRVNYGYTF. The CDR3 DNA sequence: TGCGCCAGCACCTACAGGGTGAACTATGGCTACACCTTC.

This sequence joins TRBV11-2 and TRBJ1-2, with D hard to call. The CDR3 is 13 amino acids. V was cut by 5 bases and J by 7 bases, with 14 bases left in between. The V gene's germline CDR1 is SGHAT and CDR2 FQNNGV. The CDR3 region is CASSLRSVGGYTF. The CDR3 nucleotides are TGTGCCAGCAGCCTCAGGTCGGTAGGTGGCTACACCTTC.

The V and J genes are TRBV7-2 and TRBJ1-4, with unresolved D. CDR3 length equals 15 residues. Germline V gives CDR1 SGHTA, CDR2 FQGNSA. Trimming shortened V by 5 bases and J by 3 bases, and 13 bases separated the two germline ends. CDR3 in DNA: TGTGCCAGCAGCAGCGAGGGCAAATCTAATGAAAAACTGTTTTTT. Translated: CASSSEGKSNEKLFF. The full variable domain, with the rest looked up from reference TRBV7-2 and TRBJ1-4, is GAGVSQSPSNKVTEKGKDVELRCDPISGHTALYWYRQSLGQGLEFLIYFQGNSAPDKSGLPSDRFSAERTGGSVSTLTIQRTQQEDSAVYLCASSSEGKSNEKLFFGSGTQLSVL.

This clone was observed a few times. V is TRBV5-1 and J is TRBJ2-1, with D possibly being TRBD1 (6 bases). Per germline, CDR1 SGHRS and CDR2 YFSETQ. V was shortened by 0 bases and J by 7 bases, with 11 bases between the two germline ends. This CDR3 is built from 14 residues. CDR3 residues: CASSLATGLNEQFF. For the CDR3, the DNA is TGCGCCAGCAGCTTGGCAACAGGGTTAAATGAGCAGTTCTTC.

The chain combines TRBV6-5 with TRBJ2-7, with a weak D call TRBD2 (6 bases). Trimming took off 8 bases at V and 3 bases at J, with 17 bases between the two ends. Germline loops: CDR1 MNHEY, CDR2 SVGAGI. The CDR3 length is 14 residues. CDR3 amino acids: CASSRETRSYEQYF. CDR3 DNA: TGTGCCAGCTCTAGGGAGACTAGGAGCTACGAGCAGTACTTC.